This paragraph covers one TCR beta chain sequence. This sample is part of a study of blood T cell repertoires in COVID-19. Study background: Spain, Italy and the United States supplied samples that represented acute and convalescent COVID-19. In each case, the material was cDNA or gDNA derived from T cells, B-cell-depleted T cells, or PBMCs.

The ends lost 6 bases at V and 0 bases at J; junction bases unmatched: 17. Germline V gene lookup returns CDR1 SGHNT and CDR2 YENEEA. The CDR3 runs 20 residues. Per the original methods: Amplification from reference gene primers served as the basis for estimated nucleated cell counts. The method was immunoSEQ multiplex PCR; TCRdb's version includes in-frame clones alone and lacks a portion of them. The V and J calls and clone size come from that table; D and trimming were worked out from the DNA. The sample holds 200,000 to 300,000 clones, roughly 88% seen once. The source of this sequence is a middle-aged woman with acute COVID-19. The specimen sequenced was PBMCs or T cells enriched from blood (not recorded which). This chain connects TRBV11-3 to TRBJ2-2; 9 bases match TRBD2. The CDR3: CASRPTIRSGRPPNTGELFF. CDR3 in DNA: TGTGCCAGCAGGCCGACTATTAGGAGCGGGAGGCCGCCGAACACCGGGGAGCTGTTTTTT.